The 26 T cell receptor beta chains below were found in one sample sequenced in a study of CD8+CD57+ T cells in acquired aplastic anemia. Patients picked for sequencing had shown CD8+CD57+ cell expansion detected by flow cytometry. CDR3 and TCR beta VDJ profiling relied on a genomic DNA template. Each CDR3 protein is one row after TCRdb ran MiXCR on the reads. This table has 200,000 to 300,000 distinct CDR3 sequences, around 45% appearing once. Input material: sorted CD4+, CD8+, or CD8+CD57+ T cells (not recorded which) from PBMCs. The receptors were gathered from a human donor with aplastic anemia.

Note on this clonotype: A read error may explain this, as a much larger clone is one base away. The chain is built from TRBV4-1 and TRBJ1-6, with 8 positions matching TRBD1. The CDR3 runs 15 residues. Per germline, CDR1 MGHRA and CDR2 YSYEKL. J gave up 8 bases and V 4 bases, and 7 bases lay outside the gene matches. The CDR3 loop is CASSRRDRSHSPLHF. The CDR3 DNA is TGCGCCAGCAGCCGCAGGGACAGGAGTCATTCACCCCTCCACTTT.

The chain uses TRBV14 and TRBJ2-4; D is unresolved. Trimming pared 0 bases from V and 6 bases from J, leaving 15 bases between. The CDR3 loop spans 16 amino acids. The germline V gene encodes CDR1 SGHDN and CDR2 FVKESK. The CDR3 sequence: CASSQDKSDARNIQYF. CDR3 nucleotide sequence: TGTGCCAGCAGCCAAGATAAGTCGGACGCCCGAAACATTCAGTACTTC. The full variable domain, its missing parts supplied by reference TRBV14 and TRBJ2-4, is EAGVTQFPSHSVIEKGQTVTLRCDPISGHDNLYWYRRVMGKEIKFLLHFVKESKQDESGMPNNRFLAERTGGTYSTLKVQPAELEDSGVYFCASSQDKSDARNIQYFGAGTRLSVL.

At least ten counts were recorded for this clonotype. Mismatch with germline at one junction end may stem from a read error. The genes are TRBV5-1 and TRBJ2-1; 9 nucleotides line up with TRBD2. This CDR3 has 16 residues. The V gene's germline CDR1 is SGHRS and CDR2 YFSETQ. The CDR3 region is CASSLGAGGPYSEQFF. The CDR3 DNA follows: TGCGCCAGCAGCTTGGGAGCGGGAGGACCTTACAGTGAGCAGTTCTTC.

This clonotype has a count of ten or more. This chain connects TRBV10-3 to TRBJ2-7, with D possibly TRBD2 on 5 matching bases. The CDR3 is 17 amino acids. V dropped 0 bases and J dropped 3 bases, with 18 bases sitting between them. Germline CDR1 is ENHRY and CDR2 is SYGVKD. CDR3 sequence (DNA): TGTGCCATCAGTGAGTCGCGGGCGAGTTTGAGAGACTACGAGCAGTACTTC. It codes for CAISESRASLRDYEQYF.

V gene TRBV7-9 combines with J gene TRBJ2-7; tentative D call: TRBD2 (6 bases). Germline lookup yields CDR1 SEHNR and CDR2 FQNEAQ (reference sequence). Trimming shortened V by 4 bases and J by 1 base, and 20 bases separated the two germline ends. CDR3 length equals 17 residues. The CDR3 is CASSSNLGSGPSYEQYF. The CDR3 bases are TGTGCCAGCAGCTCCAACCTTGGTAGCGGTCCTTCCTACGAGCAGTACTTC.

The sample holds many counts of this clonotype. The chain combines TRBV5-5 with TRBJ2-7; TRBD2 aligns across 9 bases. Germline V gives CDR1 SGHKS, CDR2 YYEKEE (reference sequence). The CDR3 runs to 16 residues. J gave up 2 bases and V 0 bases, and 6 bases lay outside the gene matches. The CDR3 sequence: CASSLAGTSRPYEQYF. Here the CDR3 DNA reads TGTGCCAGCAGCTTGGCCGGGACTAGCCGACCCTACGAGCAGTACTTC. Supplemented by reference TRBV5-5 and TRBJ2-7, the full variable domain reads DAGVTQSPTHLIKTRGQQVTLRCSPISGHKSVSWYQQVLGQGPQFIFQYYEKEERGRGNFPDRFSARQFPNYSSELNVNALLLGDSALYLCASSLAGTSRPYEQYFGPGTRLTVT.

This clonotype was counted only a few times. The rearrangement links TRBV27 to TRBJ1-4; 10 nucleotides line up with TRBD1. Trimming removed 6 bases from V and 3 bases from J; junction bases left unmatched: 4. Germline CDR1 and CDR2: MNHEY and SMNVEV (reference sequence). The CDR3 is 15 amino acids. This CDR3 is CASRVGTGANEKLFF. CDR3 nucleotide sequence: TGTGCCAGCAGGGTGGGGACAGGGGCTAATGAAAAACTGTTTTTT.

This clonotype was recorded many times. V and J are TRBV6-6 and TRBJ1-2; D possibly corresponds to TRBD1 (6 bases). V dropped 8 bases and J dropped 7 bases, with 14 bases sitting between them. The CDR3 is 12 residues long. Germline V CDR1 and CDR2: MNHNY, SVGAGI (reference sequence). The DNA for the CDR3 is TGTGCCAGCGGGTACAGGGAGATTGGCTACACCTTC. Amino acids: CASGYREIGYTF.

This clonotype occurred many times. This rearrangement joins TRBV6-5 to TRBJ1-4, with a weak D call TRBD1 (6 bases). The germline V gene encodes CDR1 MNHEY and CDR2 SVGAGI. V was clipped by 0 bases and J by 7 bases, with 12 bases between them. The CDR3 loop spans 15 amino acids. CDR3: CASSYSGGGGEKLFF. In nucleotides, the CDR3 is TGTGCCAGCAGTTACTCTGGGGGCGGGGGTGAAAAACTGTTTTTT.

This clonotype was seen many times. The chain joins TRBV10-3 to TRBJ1-1; D gene ambiguous. CDR1 and CDR2 (germline): ENHRY, SYGVKD. V was clipped by 6 bases and J by 4 bases, with 21 bases between them. The CDR3 is made up of 16 amino acids. In nucleotides, the CDR3 is TGTGCCATCAGCCCTACGGGGATGGACTCGGGCACTGAAGCTTTCTTT. Its translation: CAISPTGMDSGTEAFF.

This clonotype was observed at least ten times. The chain has TRBV25-1 and TRBJ1-1; TRBD1 is a possible D gene (5 bases). This CDR3 comprises 13 residues. Germline values: CDR1 MGHDK, CDR2 SYGVNS. With 5 bases removed from V and 4 bases from J, the gap between germline ends came to 11 bases. This CDR3 reads CASSLGTVTEAFF. CDR3 nucleotide sequence: TGTGCCAGCAGTCTCGGGACGGTCACTGAAGCTTTCTTT.

This sequence joins TRBV10-1 and TRBJ2-3, with 8 bases lining up with TRBD2. CDR1 is WNHNN, CDR2 SYGVQD, per germline (reference sequence). The CDR3 contains 18 residues. V lost 6 bases, J lost 1 base, and 15 bases stayed unmatched. In nucleotides, the CDR3 is TGCGCCAGCAGCCAAGGCCGTTACGGGAGGGCCGGCACAGATACGCAGTATTTT. This translates into CASSQGRYGRAGTDTQYF.

The CDR3 coding sequence is TGTGCCAGCAGTGAGTCGGTACAGGGGGAAGCTTTCTTT. Protein: CASSESVQGEAFF. The rearrangement joins TRBV6-1 to TRBJ1-1; 7 bases map to TRBD1. Per the germline V gene, CDR1 is MNHNS and CDR2 is SASEGT. The trim removed 3 bases at V and 8 bases at J, leaving 6 bases unmatched. The length of the CDR3 is 13 residues.

The V gene is TRBV25-1, the J gene TRBJ2-7; tentatively, D is TRBD2 (5 bases). The CDR3 has 15 amino acids. Germline V gene lookup returns CDR1 MGHDK and CDR2 SYGVNS. Trimming pared 5 bases from V and 6 bases from J, leaving 20 bases between. CDR3 coding DNA: TGTGCCAGCAGTTCGTCGTCCGGGGTTTTGAGCGAGCAGTACTTC. This encodes CASSSSSGVLSEQYF.

This chain uses TRBV19 with TRBJ1-5, with D uncertain. This CDR3 has 12 amino acids. CDR1 and CDR2 from the germline V gene are LNHDA and SQIVND (reference sequence). The germline V and J ends were trimmed by 3 bases and 5 bases, with 5 bases remaining between them. The DNA of the CDR3 is TGTGCCAGTAGTATCCTCTATCAGCCCCAGCATTTT. It is translated as CASSILYQPQHF.

This sequence joins TRBV12-5 and TRBJ2-7; tentatively, D is TRBD1 (6 bases). With 6 bases removed from V and 3 bases from J, the gap between germline ends came to 18 bases. The CDR3 totals 15 residues. Germline lookup yields CDR1 LGHNT and CDR2 FRNRAP. The CDR3 nucleotides are TGTGCTAGTGGCCCGGGGTCTAGCAGGGGCTACGAGCAGTACTTC. Translation: CASGPGSSRGYEQYF. The full variable domain, with the rest looked up from reference TRBV12-5 and TRBJ2-7, is DARVTQTPRHKVTEMGQEVTMRCQPILGHNTVFWYRQTMMQGLELLAYFRNRAPLDDSGMPKDRFSAEMPDATLATLKIQPSEPRDSAVYFCASGPGSSRGYEQYFGPGTRLTVT.

The chain joins TRBV30 to TRBJ1-2; D might be TRBD1 (5 bases). Trimming pared 4 bases from V and 4 bases from J, leaving 10 bases between. The germline gives CDR1 GTSNPN, CDR2 SVGIG (reference sequence). The CDR3 has 12 amino acids. The CDR3 DNA is TGTGCCTGGAAGGGACTCGCCTATGGCTACACCTTC. Encoded protein: CAWKGLAYGYTF.

On this clonotype: A read error may be the cause here, since a much bigger clone is one base away. The rearrangement joins TRBV7-3 to TRBJ2-1, with 13 bases lining up with TRBD2. Per germline, CDR1 SGHTA and CDR2 FQGTGA. The CDR3 sequence is 15 residues long. CDR3 in amino acids: CASNLLAGGIDERFF. In DNA, the CDR3 is TGTGCCAGCAACTTACTAGCGGGAGGGATCGATGAGCGGTTCTTC.

This chain connects TRBV25-1 to TRBJ1-4; the match to TRBD1 covers 8 bases. With V trimmed by 7 bases and J by 7 bases, 8 bases remained unmatched. Per germline, CDR1 MGHDK and CDR2 SYGVNS. The CDR3 length is 14 residues. The CDR3 is CASTPPGGREKLFF. The CDR3 bases are TGTGCCAGCACTCCGCCAGGGGGCCGTGAAAAACTGTTTTTT.

This clonotype was observed at least ten times. This rearrangement joins TRBV7-9 to TRBJ2-2; 7 positions agree with TRBD1. The CDR3 has 14 amino acids. J was trimmed by 5 bases and V by 3 bases; bases with no gene match: 3. Germline values: CDR1 SEHNR, CDR2 FQNEAQ (reference sequence). In nucleotides, the CDR3 is TGTGCCAGCAGCTTTACAGGGGAGACCGGGGAGCTGTTTTTT. Translation: CASSFTGETGELFF. Together with reference TRBV7-9 and TRBJ2-2, the CDR3 gives the full variable domain: DTGVSQNPRHKITKRGQNVTFRCDPISEHNRLYWYRQTLGQGPEFLTYFQNEAQLEKSRLLSDRFSAERPKGSFSTLEIQRTEQGDSAMYLCASSFTGETGELFFGEGSRLTVL.

To note about this clonotype: A much larger clone differs by one base, so this may be a read error. The V and J genes are TRBV7-2 and TRBJ2-1; D is undetermined. The CDR3 extends over 14 amino acids. Germline CDR1 and CDR2: SGHTA and FQGNSA. CDR3 in amino acids: CAGSFERNYNEQFF. DNA of the CDR3: TGTGCCGGCAGCTTCGAGAGAAACTACAATGAGCAGTTCTTC.

The chain couples TRBV27 to TRBJ2-5, with unresolved D. Germline V gene data show CDR1 as MNHEY and CDR2 as SMNVEV (reference sequence). The CDR3 contains 14 residues. V was shortened by 8 bases and J by 1 base, with 14 bases between the two germline ends. CDR3 bases: TGTGCCAGCTCACCAGAGGCGGTCCAAGAGACCCAGTACTTC. Protein: CASSPEAVQETQYF.

This clonotype was seen ten or more times. V is TRBV30 and J is TRBJ2-2, with TRBD2 matching over 8 bases. The V and J ends lost 4 bases and 3 bases, in that order; junction bases with no gene match: 7. Germline V CDR1 and CDR2: GTSNPN, SVGIG (reference sequence). The CDR3 length is 15 residues. The CDR3 bases are TGTGCCTGGAAGGACGGAGCGGGGGACACCGGGGAGCTGTTTTTT. Protein: CAWKDGAGDTGELFF.

This clonotype has just a few counts. This clone may be a read error of a much larger clone one base away. J is TRBJ2-1 and V is TRBV20-1; D unclear. This CDR3 has 12 amino acids. Trimming stripped 3 bases from V and 12 bases from J, with 15 bases between. CDR1 is DFQATT and CDR2 is SNEGSKA in the germline V gene (reference sequence). CDR3 region: CSARQDVGAQFF. Written as DNA, the CDR3 is TGCAGTGCTAGGCAGGATGTCGGTGCGCAGTTCTTC.

This clonotype was observed many times. V gene TRBV29-1 combines with J gene TRBJ2-7, with 8 bases lining up with TRBD1. The ends lost 7 bases at V and 3 bases at J; junction bases unmatched: 8. Germline-derived CDR1 and CDR2 are SQVTM and ANQGSEA. The CDR3 runs to 13 residues. The CDR3 region is CSAGQGRYYEQYF. CDR3 DNA: TGCAGCGCTGGACAGGGAAGATACTACGAGCAGTACTTC.

This chain's CDR3 is CSARDSLGINPSPLHF. The CDR3 DNA follows: TGCAGTGCTAGAGACTCTCTGGGGATTAACCCTTCACCCCTCCACTTT. The chain recombines TRBV20-1 with TRBJ1-6, with D uncertain. The CDR3 has 16 residues. Germline-derived CDR1 and CDR2 are DFQATT and SNEGSKA (reference sequence). Trimming cost V 0 bases and J 9 bases, with 18 bases left between them.